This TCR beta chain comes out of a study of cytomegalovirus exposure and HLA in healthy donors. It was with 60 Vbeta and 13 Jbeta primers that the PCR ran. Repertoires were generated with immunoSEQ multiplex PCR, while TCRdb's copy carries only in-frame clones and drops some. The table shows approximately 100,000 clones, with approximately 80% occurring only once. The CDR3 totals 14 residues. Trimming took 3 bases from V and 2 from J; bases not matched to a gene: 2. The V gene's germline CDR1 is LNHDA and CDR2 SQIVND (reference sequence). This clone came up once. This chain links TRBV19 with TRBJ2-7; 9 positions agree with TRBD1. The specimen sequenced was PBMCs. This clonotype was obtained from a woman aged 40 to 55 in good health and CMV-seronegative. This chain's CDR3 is CASSIGQGTYEQYF. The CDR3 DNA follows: TGTGCCAGTAGTATCGGACAGGGGACCTACGAGCAGTACTTC.